The subject of this entry is one TCR beta chain. Its specificity is not known. The data were obtained in a study of monozygotic twins with cystic fibrosis. Overall study: Library input was around 3.1 micrograms of fragmented DNA, with approximately 16 PCR cycles. Regarding the study as a whole: Clonality was generally low (median roughly 0.009), higher in the most severe patients.

V dropped 3 bases and J dropped 1 base, with 6 bases sitting between them. This CDR3 region has 13 residues. Germline V gene data show CDR1 as MNHEY and CDR2 as SMNVEV (reference sequence). TCRdb's copy holds only in-frame clones and misses some; the assay was immunoSEQ multiplex PCR. Among 29,000 or so clones, roughly 80% were seen once, and the ten largest hold roughly 0.9%. Sequenced input: blood. The source of this sequence is a girl under 10 years old with cystic fibrosis. The chain joins TRBV27 to TRBJ1-1, with D unresolved. This chain's CDR3 is CASSLAGNTEAFF. The CDR3 DNA is TGTGCCAGCAGTTTGGCCGGGAACACTGAAGCTTTCTTT.